This entry lists 17 T cell receptor beta chains sequenced from one sample in a study of shared clonotypes between healthy human individuals. Method: immunoSEQ multiplex PCR; TCRdb's copy keeps in-frame clones and lacks some. The sample has about 2.1 million clones, approximately 92% seen once. Naivety among CD8 cells was defined by CD45RO negativity and positive CCR7 selection, thereby excluding terminally differentiated effector memory CD45RA+ cells. The sample was naive CD8+ T cells from PBMCs. Receptors originate from a man younger than 30 in good health. Some clones in this sample may be carry-over from other donors' samples.

This chain uses TRBV7-8 with TRBJ2-7; tentative D call: TRBD1 (6 bases). V dropped 5 bases and J dropped 3 bases, with 17 bases sitting between them. Per the germline V gene, CDR1 is SGHVS and CDR2 is FQNEAQ. The CDR3 has 15 residues. CDR3 sequence reads: CASSKPGHKDYEQYF. CDR3 bases: TGTGCCAGCAGCAAACCGGGACACAAGGACTACGAGCAGTACTTC.

Comment on this clone: Other nucleotide sequences from this sample produce the same CDR3. The CDR3 region has the DNA TGTGCCACCAGGGGAGGCCCCTACGAGCAGTACTTC. The encoded protein is CATRGGPYEQYF. This rearrangement joins TRBV27 to TRBJ2-7; D is possibly TRBD1 or TRBD2 (6 bases each). Deletions cut 10 bases from V and 2 bases from J, with 12 bases between. The CDR3 totals 12 residues. Germline CDR1 and CDR2: MNHEY and SMNVEV (reference sequence).

The chain has TRBV10-3 and TRBJ2-1; 8 bases agree with TRBD1. The germline CDR1 and CDR2 sequences are ENHRY and SYGVKD. CDR3 length: 13 residues. J was trimmed by 8 bases and V by 11 bases; bases with no gene match: 11. The CDR3 reads CASTGGLTYEQFF. In DNA form, the CDR3 reads TGTGCCTCAACAGGGGGTCTAACGTATGAGCAGTTCTTC.

This clone was seen just once. The chain is built from TRBV6-6 and TRBJ1-1; D possibly corresponds to TRBD1 (5 bases). Germline CDR1 reads MNHNY; CDR2 reads SVGAGI (reference sequence). The CDR3 runs to 15 residues. V was clipped by 2 bases and J by 4 bases, with 14 bases between them. CDR3: CASSYPPGRATEAFF. In nucleotides, the CDR3 is TGTGCCAGCAGTTACCCTCCGGGCAGGGCCACTGAAGCTTTCTTT.

The J gene is TRBJ2-7, the V gene TRBV10-3, with 7 nucleotides matching TRBD2. The CDR3 is 15 residues long. Per germline, CDR1 ENHRY and CDR2 SYGVKD. After removal of 8 bases from V and 2 bases from J, the junction contained 12 bases not matched to a gene. CDR3 DNA: TGTGCCATCCAGGTGGGCCTAGCGGAGGCCTACGAGCAGTACTTC. Protein: CAIQVGLAEAYEQYF.

A word on this clone: Because the CDR3's place on the DNA is in doubt, the DNA is left out and the CDR3 is given as listed by TCRdb. This CDR3 is also generated by other DNA sequences in the sample. Here the CDR3 reads CASSLSLRGEQFF. The chain employs TRBV27 and TRBJ2-1; TRBD2 is the table's D call and was not checked against the DNA. Per the germline V gene, CDR1 is MNHEY and CDR2 is SMNVEV (reference sequence). The CDR3 adds up to 13 amino acids, both ends counted.

The chain uses TRBV6-5 and TRBJ2-7, with 7 bases fitting TRBD1. Germline loops: CDR1 MNHEY, CDR2 SVGAGI. This CDR3 region has 14 residues. V gave up 2 bases and J gave up 5 bases; unmatched junction bases: 6. CDR3 protein: CASSYGQGVNEQYF. In DNA, the CDR3 is TGTGCCAGCAGTTACGGGCAGGGGGTCAACGAGCAGTACTTC.

The CDR3 is CASNERGHGYTF. CDR3 bases: TGTGCCAGCAACGAGAGGGGGCATGGCTACACCTTC. The V and J genes are TRBV6-5 and TRBJ1-2, with TRBD1 matching over 7 bases. From germline, CDR1 is MNHEY and CDR2 SVGAGI. After removal of 7 bases from V and 6 bases from J, the junction contained 5 bases not matched to a gene. CDR3 length: 12 amino acids.

This rearrangement joins TRBV7-9 to TRBJ2-7; 8 nucleotides match TRBD2. CDR1 is SEHNR, CDR2 FQNEAQ, per germline (reference sequence). The V gene end was trimmed by 1 base and the J gene end by 3 bases; junction bases not matched to a gene: 2. CDR3 length: 14 amino acids. This CDR3 is CASSLGGRNYEQYF. The CDR3 DNA sequence: TGTGCCAGCAGCTTAGGCGGGAGGAACTACGAGCAGTACTTC.

The CDR3 DNA follows: TGTGCCAGCAGTTTATTGGGCGACCCCCAGGGGACCCAGTACTTC. The encoded protein is CASSLLGDPQGTQYF. The chain recombines TRBV27 with TRBJ2-5; a weak D match, TRBD1 (5 bases). With 1 base removed from V and 7 bases from J, the gap between germline ends came to 16 bases. Germline CDR1 MNHEY, CDR2 SMNVEV (reference sequence). The CDR3 is made up of 15 amino acids.

The chain combines TRBV15 with TRBJ2-7; D ambiguous. Germline V lookup: CDR1 LNHNV, CDR2 YYDKDF (reference sequence). V lost 0 bases to trimming and J lost 2 bases, with 11 bases between them. CDR3 length: 15 amino acids. The CDR3 region has the DNA TGTGCCACCAGCAGAGATGCCCAGCTTACCTACGAGCAGTACTTC. It translates to CATSRDAQLTYEQYF.

This chain links TRBV5-1 with TRBJ2-7; D is perhaps TRBD1 or TRBD2 (5 bases each). Germline values: CDR1 SGHRS, CDR2 YFSETQ. With 4 bases removed from V and 3 bases from J, the gap between germline ends came to 14 bases. CDR3 length: 14 amino acids. CDR3 nucleotide sequence: TGCGCCAGCAGCCTGGAACCGGGACGCTACGAGCAGTACTTC. This encodes CASSLEPGRYEQYF.

J is TRBJ1-1 and V is TRBV5-1; 7 nucleotides match TRBD1. The length of the CDR3 is 16 residues. Trimming cost V 4 bases and J 8 bases; bases outside gene matches: 17. Germline loops: CDR1 SGHRS, CDR2 YFSETQ. CDR3 in amino acids: CASSMVGTVLPEEAFF. Written as DNA, the CDR3 is TGCGCCAGCAGCATGGTCGGGACAGTTTTACCAGAGGAAGCTTTCTTT.

CDR3 residues: CASSRTSGYNEQFF. CDR3 sequence (DNA): TGTGCCAGCAGCCGGACTAGCGGCTACAATGAGCAGTTCTTC. The chain combines TRBV7-9 with TRBJ2-1, with TRBD2 identical over 10 bases. The CDR3 contains 14 residues. The ends lost 5 bases at V and 3 bases at J; junction bases unmatched: 1. Germline CDR1 is SEHNR and CDR2 is FQNEAQ (reference sequence).

This clone was observed a single time. CDR3 amino acids: CASSMTGTGDYYGYTF. In nucleotides, the CDR3 is TGTGCCAGCAGCATGACCGGGACAGGGGATTACTATGGCTACACCTTC. The J gene is TRBJ1-2, the V gene TRBV7-9; 10 positions agree with TRBD1. CDR1 is SEHNR, CDR2 FQNEAQ, per germline (reference sequence). The CDR3 totals 16 residues. With 5 bases clipped from V and 3 bases from J, the junction kept 9 bases outside the gene matches.

The chain employs TRBV19 and TRBJ2-4; 10 nucleotides align to TRBD1. Germline values: CDR1 LNHDA, CDR2 SQIVND (reference sequence). The CDR3 sequence is 14 residues long. V dropped 6 bases and J dropped 12; count of bases not matched to a gene: 11. CDR3 coding DNA: TGTGCCAGTAGGATACCCGGGACAGGGGATACTCAGTACTTC. This codes for CASRIPGTGDTQYF.

The J gene is TRBJ2-7, the V gene TRBV6-5; 9 bases are shared with TRBD1. With V trimmed by 0 bases and J by 5 bases, 5 bases remained unmatched. This CDR3 is 15 amino acids long. The germline V gene has CDR1 MNHEY and CDR2 SVGAGI. The CDR3 sequence: CASSYSGTGSHEQYF. The CDR3 region has the DNA TGTGCCAGCAGTTACTCCGGGACAGGGTCCCACGAGCAGTACTTC.